Listed below are T cell receptor beta chains from one sample, sequenced in a study of cytomegalovirus exposure and HLA in healthy donors. Clones were sequenced by immunoSEQ multiplex PCR, and TCRdb holds only the in-frame ones, with some missing. The sample has about 86,000 clones, around 70% seen once. The sequenced sample consisted of PBMCs. Receptors originate from a man in his fifties or sixties in good health and CMV-seronegative. CDR3s include the opening cysteine and the closing phenylalanine or tryptophan. D genes are given only for firm matches. Expanded clones are given a class, and other clones once, few, many or no size at all.

CASSFVGAGGSYEQYF	TGCGCCAGCAGCTTCGTTGGGGCGGGAGGGTCCTACGAGCAGTACTTC	TRBV5-1	TRBD2	.	TRBJ2-7
CASSLARGQETQYF	TGTGCCAGCAGCTTAGCGCGGGGGCAAGAGACCCAGTACTTC	TRBV7-7	TRBD2	.	TRBJ2-5
CASSTDRVGELFF	TGCGCCAGCAGCACCGACAGGGTCGGGGAGCTGTTTTTT	TRBV5-1	TRBD1	.	TRBJ2-2
CASSEGRDNSGANVLTF	TGTGCCAGCAGTGAAGGCCGGGACAACTCTGGGGCCAACGTCCTGACTTTC	TRBV6-1	.	.	TRBJ2-6
CSVERFSRGRQSYGYTF	TGCAGCGTTGAACGTTTTTCGAGGGGGCGCCAGAGCTATGGCTACACCTTC	TRBV29-1	TRBD1	.	TRBJ1-2
CASSPTRGQWEAFF	TGTGCCAGCAGCCCAACGCGTGGGCAATGGGAAGCTTTCTTT	TRBV7-8	.	once	TRBJ1-1
CASSYYPGQGAWGYTF	TGTGCCAGCAGTTATTATCCTGGACAGGGGGCGTGGGGCTACACCTTC	TRBV6-5	TRBD1	.	TRBJ1-2
CASSRFVSTDTQYF	TGTGCCAGCAGCCGTTTCGTCTCCACAGATACGCAGTATTTT	TRBV7-2	.	.	TRBJ2-3
CASSQEGSGPITDTQYF	TGTGCCAGCAGCCAAGAGGGCAGCGGCCCGATCACAGATACGCAGTATTTT	TRBV4-2	.	.	TRBJ2-3
CASSVQGQSTDTQYF	TGTGCCAGTAGTGTCCAGGGACAGAGCACAGATACGCAGTATTTT	TRBV19	TRBD1	.	TRBJ2-3
CASSLALAGGFETQYF	TGTGCCAGCAGTTTAGCACTAGCGGGGGGTTTCGAGACCCAGTACTTC	TRBV28	TRBD2	few	TRBJ2-5